This TCR beta chain is drawn from a study of T cells of healthy individuals. TCRdb redid the calling of the 5' RACE reads with MiXCR, one entry per CDR3 protein. The table includes over 95,000 distinct CDR3 sequences, 17% detected once. The sample holds many counts of this clonotype. CDR1 is LNHNV, CDR2 YYDKDF, per germline (reference sequence). The CDR3 has 13 residues. Trimming cost V 1 base and J 8 bases, with 9 bases left between them. This chain connects TRBV15 to TRBJ2-1; D gene unclear. The receptor was derived from a human donor in good health. The CDR3 DNA reads as TGTGCCACCAGCAGAGCCCGCACCCATGAGCAGTTCTTC. Translating gives CATSRARTHEQFF.